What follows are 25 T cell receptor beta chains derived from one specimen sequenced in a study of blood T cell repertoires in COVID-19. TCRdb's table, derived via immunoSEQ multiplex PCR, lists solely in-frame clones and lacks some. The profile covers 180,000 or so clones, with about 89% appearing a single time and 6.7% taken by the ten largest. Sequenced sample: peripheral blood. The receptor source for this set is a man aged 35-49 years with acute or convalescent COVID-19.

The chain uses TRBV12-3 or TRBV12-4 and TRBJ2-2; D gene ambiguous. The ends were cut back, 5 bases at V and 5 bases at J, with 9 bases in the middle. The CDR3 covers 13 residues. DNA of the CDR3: TGTGCCAGCAGTCTCCTAGATACCGGGGAGCTGTTTTTT. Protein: CASSLLDTGELFF.

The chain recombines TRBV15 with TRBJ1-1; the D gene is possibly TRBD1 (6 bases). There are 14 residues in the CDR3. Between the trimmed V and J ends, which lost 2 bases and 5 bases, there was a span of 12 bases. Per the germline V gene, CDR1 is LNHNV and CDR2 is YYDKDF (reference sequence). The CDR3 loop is CATSRLRGLTEAFF. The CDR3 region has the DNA TGTGCCACCAGCAGACTAAGGGGGTTGACTGAAGCTTTCTTT.

The CDR3: CASSPRGYHQPQHF. CDR3 DNA: TGTGCCAGCAGCCCGAGGGGGTACCATCAGCCCCAGCATTTT. The chain joins TRBV9 to TRBJ1-5; possible D gene TRBD1, 6 bases. Germline values: CDR1 SGDLS, CDR2 YYNGEE. Between the trimmed V and J ends, which lost 4 bases and 5 bases, there was a span of 13 bases. The CDR3 sequence is 14 residues long.

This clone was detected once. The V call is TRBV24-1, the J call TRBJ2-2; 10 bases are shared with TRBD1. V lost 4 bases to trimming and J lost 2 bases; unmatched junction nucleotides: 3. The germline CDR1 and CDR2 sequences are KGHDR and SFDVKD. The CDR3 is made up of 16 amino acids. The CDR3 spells CATSDRDRGNTGELFF. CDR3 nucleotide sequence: TGTGCCACCAGTGACCGGGACAGGGGAAACACCGGGGAGCTGTTTTTT.

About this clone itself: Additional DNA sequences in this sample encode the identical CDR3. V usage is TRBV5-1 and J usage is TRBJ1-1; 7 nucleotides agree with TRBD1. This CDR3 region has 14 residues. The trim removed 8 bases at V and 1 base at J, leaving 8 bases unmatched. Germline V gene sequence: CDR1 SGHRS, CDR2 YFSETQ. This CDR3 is CASSLDRANTEAFF. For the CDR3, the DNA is TGCGCCAGTTCATTAGACAGGGCGAACACTGAAGCTTTCTTT.

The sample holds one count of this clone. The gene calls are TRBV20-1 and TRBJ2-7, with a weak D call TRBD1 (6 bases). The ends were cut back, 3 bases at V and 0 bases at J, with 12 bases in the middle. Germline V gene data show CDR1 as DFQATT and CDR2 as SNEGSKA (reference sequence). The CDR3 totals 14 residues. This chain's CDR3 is CSASRTAASYEQYF. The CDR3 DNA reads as TGCAGTGCTAGTAGGACAGCCGCCTCCTACGAGCAGTACTTC.

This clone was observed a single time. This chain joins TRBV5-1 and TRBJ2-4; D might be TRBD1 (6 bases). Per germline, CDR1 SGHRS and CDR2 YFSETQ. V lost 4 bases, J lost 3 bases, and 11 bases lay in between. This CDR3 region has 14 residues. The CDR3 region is CASSTTGFKNIQYF. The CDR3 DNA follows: TGCGCCAGCAGCACGACAGGATTCAAAAACATTCAGTACTTC.

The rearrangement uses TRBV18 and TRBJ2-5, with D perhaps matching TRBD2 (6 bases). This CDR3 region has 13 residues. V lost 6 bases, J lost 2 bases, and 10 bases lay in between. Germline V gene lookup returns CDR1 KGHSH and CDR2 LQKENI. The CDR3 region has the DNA TGTGCCAGCTCGCGGGACCAACAAGAGACCCAGTACTTC. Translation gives CASSRDQQETQYF.

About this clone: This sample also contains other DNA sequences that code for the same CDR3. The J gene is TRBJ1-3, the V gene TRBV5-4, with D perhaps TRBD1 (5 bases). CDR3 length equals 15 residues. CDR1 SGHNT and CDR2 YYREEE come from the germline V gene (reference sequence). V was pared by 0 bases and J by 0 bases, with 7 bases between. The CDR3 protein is CASSLDRSSGNTIYF. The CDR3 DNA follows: TGTGCCAGCAGCTTGGACAGGAGCTCTGGAAACACCATATATTTT.

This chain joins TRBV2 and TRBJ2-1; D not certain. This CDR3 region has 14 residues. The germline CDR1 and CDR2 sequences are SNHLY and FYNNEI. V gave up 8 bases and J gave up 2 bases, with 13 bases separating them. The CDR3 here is CASLVGYPYNEQFF. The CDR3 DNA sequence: TGTGCCAGCCTGGTCGGGTATCCCTACAATGAGCAGTTCTTC.

This chain's CDR3 is CASSGVRGTQYF. The DNA of the CDR3 is TGTGCCAGCAGCGGAGTCAGGGGGACCCAGTACTTC. The chain uses TRBV9 and TRBJ2-5; D possibly corresponds to TRBD1 (6 bases). V shed 3 bases and J shed 7 bases, with 10 bases lying between them. The CDR3 has 12 amino acids. Germline V gene sequence: CDR1 SGDLS, CDR2 YYNGEE. Full variable domain (rest looked up from reference TRBV9 and TRBJ2-5): DSGVTQTPKHLITATGQRVTLRCSPRSGDLSVYWYQQSLDQGLQFLIQYYNGEERAKGNILERFSAQQFPDLHSELNLSSLELGDSALYFCASSGVRGTQYFGPGTRLLVL.

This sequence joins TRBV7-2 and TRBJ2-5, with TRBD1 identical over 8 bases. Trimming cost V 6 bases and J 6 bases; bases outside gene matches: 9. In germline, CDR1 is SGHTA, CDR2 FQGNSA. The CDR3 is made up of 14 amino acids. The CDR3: CASRAGGGVQTQYF. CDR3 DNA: TGTGCCAGCAGAGCAGGGGGCGGTGTGCAGACCCAGTACTTC. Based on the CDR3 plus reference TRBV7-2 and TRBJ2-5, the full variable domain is GAGVSQSPSNKVTEKGKDVELRCDPISGHTALYWYRQSLGQGLEFLIYFQGNSAPDKSGLPSDRFSAERTGGSVSTLTIQRTQQEDSAVYLCASRAGGGVQTQYFGPGTRLLVL.

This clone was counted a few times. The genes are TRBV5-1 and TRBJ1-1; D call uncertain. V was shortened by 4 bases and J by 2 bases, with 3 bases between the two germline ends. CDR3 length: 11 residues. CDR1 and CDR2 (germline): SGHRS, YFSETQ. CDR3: CASSLNTEAFF. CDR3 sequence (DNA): TGCGCCAGCAGCCTCAACACTGAAGCTTTCTTT.

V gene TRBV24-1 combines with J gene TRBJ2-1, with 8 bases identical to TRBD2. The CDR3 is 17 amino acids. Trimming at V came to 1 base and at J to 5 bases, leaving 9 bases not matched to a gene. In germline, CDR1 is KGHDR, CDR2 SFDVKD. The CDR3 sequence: CATSDFSGRGANNEQFF. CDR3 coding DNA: TGTGCCACCAGTGATTTCAGCGGGCGGGGGGCTAACAATGAGCAGTTCTTC.

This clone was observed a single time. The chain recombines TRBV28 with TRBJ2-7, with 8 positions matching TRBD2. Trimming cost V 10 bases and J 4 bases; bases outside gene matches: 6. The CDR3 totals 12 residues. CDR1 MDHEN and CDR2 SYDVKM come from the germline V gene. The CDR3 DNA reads TGTGCCATCGGGGGGGTTGTATACGAGCAGTACTTC. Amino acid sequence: CAIGGVVYEQYF.

Here the CDR3 reads CASSLESGGWNEQFF. The DNA for the CDR3 is TGTGCCAGCAGCTTAGAGTCAGGGGGGTGGAATGAGCAGTTCTTC. The rearrangement uses TRBV7-6 and TRBJ2-1; D possibly corresponds to TRBD1 (7 bases). Between the trimmed V and J ends, which lost 1 base and 7 bases, there was a span of 14 bases. This CDR3 region has 15 residues. Germline values: CDR1 SGHVS, CDR2 FNYEAQ.

The CDR3: CASSYRDPKETQYF. The CDR3, as DNA: TGTGCCAGCAGTTACAGGGATCCCAAAGAGACCCAGTACTTC. This sequence joins TRBV25-1 and TRBJ2-5; tentatively, D is TRBD1 (6 bases). CDR3 size: 14 residues. Trimming removed 5 bases from V and 3 bases from J, with 13 bases in between. Germline V lookup: CDR1 MGHDK, CDR2 SYGVNS.

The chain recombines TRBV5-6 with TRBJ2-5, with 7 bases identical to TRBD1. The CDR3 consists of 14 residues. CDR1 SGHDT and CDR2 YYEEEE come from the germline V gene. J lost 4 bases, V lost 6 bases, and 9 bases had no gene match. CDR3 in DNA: TGTGCCAGCACCGAAAACAGGGGTATAGAGACCCAGTACTTC. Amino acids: CASTENRGIETQYF.

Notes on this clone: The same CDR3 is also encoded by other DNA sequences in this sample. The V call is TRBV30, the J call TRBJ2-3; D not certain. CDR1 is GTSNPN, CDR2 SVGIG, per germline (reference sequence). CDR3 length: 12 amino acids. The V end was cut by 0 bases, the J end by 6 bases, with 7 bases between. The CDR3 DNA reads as TGTGCCTGGAGTGTGACTGCGGATACGCAGTATTTT. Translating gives CAWSVTADTQYF. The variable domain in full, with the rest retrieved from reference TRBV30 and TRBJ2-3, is SQTIHQWPATLVQPVGSPLSLECTVEGTSNPNLYWYRQAAGRGLQLLFYSVGIGQISSEVPQNLSASRPQDRQFILSSKKLLLSDSGFYLCAWSVTADTQYFGPGTRLTVL.

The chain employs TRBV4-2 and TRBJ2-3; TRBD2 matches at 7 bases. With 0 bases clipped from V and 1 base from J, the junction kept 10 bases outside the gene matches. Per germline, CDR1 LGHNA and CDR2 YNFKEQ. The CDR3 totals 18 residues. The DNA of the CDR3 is TGTGCCAGCAGCCAAGATAGGAGAGGGGCGGGGGGCACAGATACGCAGTATTTT. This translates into CASSQDRRGAGGTDTQYF.

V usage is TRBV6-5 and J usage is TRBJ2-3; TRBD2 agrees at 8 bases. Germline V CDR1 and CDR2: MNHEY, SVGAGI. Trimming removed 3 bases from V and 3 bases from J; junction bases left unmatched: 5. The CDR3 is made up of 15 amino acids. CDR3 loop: CASSYTGGQTDTQYF. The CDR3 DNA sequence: TGTGCCAGCAGTTATACGGGGGGGCAGACAGATACGCAGTATTTT.

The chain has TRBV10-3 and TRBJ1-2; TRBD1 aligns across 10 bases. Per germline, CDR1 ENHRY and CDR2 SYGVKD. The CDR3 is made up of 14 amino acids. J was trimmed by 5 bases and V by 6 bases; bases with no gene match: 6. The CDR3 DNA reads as TGTGCCATCAGCTCTCCGGGACAGGGGTATGGCTACACCTTC. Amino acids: CAISSPGQGYGYTF.

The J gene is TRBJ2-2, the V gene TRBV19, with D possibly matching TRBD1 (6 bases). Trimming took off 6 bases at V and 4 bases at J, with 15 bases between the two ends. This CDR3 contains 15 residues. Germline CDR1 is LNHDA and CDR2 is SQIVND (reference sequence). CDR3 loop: CASSETGSGTGELFF. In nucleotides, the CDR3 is TGTGCCAGTAGCGAAACAGGGTCCGGCACCGGGGAGCTGTTTTTT. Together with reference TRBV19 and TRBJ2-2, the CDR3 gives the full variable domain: DGGITQSPKYLFRKEGQNVTLSCEQNLNHDAMYWYRQDPGQGLRLIYYSQIVNDFQKGDIAEGYSVSREKKESFPLTVTSAQKNPTAFYLCASSETGSGTGELFFGEGSRLTVL.

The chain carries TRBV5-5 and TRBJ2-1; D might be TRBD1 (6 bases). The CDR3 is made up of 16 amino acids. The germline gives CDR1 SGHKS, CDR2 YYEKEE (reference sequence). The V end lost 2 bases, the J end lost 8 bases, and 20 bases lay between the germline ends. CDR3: CASSFGPRQARDEQFF. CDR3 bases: TGTGCCAGCAGCTTCGGACCGAGACAGGCTCGAGATGAGCAGTTCTTC.

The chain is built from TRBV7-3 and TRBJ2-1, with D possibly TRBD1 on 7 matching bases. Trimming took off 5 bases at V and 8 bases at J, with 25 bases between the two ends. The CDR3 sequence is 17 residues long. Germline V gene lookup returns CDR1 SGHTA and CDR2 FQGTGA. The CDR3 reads CASSPRPGGYQVDEQFF. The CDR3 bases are TGTGCCAGCAGCCCCCGACCAGGGGGGTATCAGGTCGATGAGCAGTTCTTC.